A selection of T cell receptor beta chains follows, all from one sample in a study of cytomegalovirus exposure and HLA in healthy donors. Measured with immunoSEQ multiplex PCR; TCRdb has only the in-frame clones, and not every one. Its clone listing holds about 200,000 clones. The material sequenced was PBMCs. The source of these receptors is a boy aged 5 to 17 in good health and CMV-seronegative. CDR3s include the opening cysteine and the closing phenylalanine or tryptophan. Each record gives: J gene, D gene, V gene, CDR3 length, CDR3 DNA, CDR3 protein. A D gene is named only where the DNA matches it firmly.

TRBJ2-1,TRBD2,TRBV7-8,16,TGTGCCAGCAGCTTAGTGATAGCGGGGGGACACAATGAGCAGTTCTTC,CASSLVIAGGHNEQFF
TRBJ2-7,TRBD2,TRBV2,16,TGTGCCTGCAGGGCGGCGACTAGCGGGGGGGCGGACGAACAGTACTTC,CACRAATSGGADEQYF
TRBJ1-2,TRBD1,TRBV30,16,TGTGCCTGGAGTTTCGCGGACAGGGATCGGATCTATGGCTACACCTTC,CAWSFADRDRIYGYTF
TRBJ1-1,TRBD1,TRBV25-1,14,TGTGCCAGCAGTGAACGACAGGGGGGCACTGAAGCTTTCTTT,CASSERQGGTEAFF
TRBJ1-2,-,TRBV11-1,15,TGTGCCAGCAGCTTAAGAGGCGGGGCCAACTATGGCTACACCTTC,CASSLRGGANYGYTF
TRBJ2-1,TRBD2,TRBV7-3,15,TGTGCCAGCAGCAAAGCTAGCGGGGGGGCTAATGAGCAGTTCTTC,CASSKASGGANEQFF
TRBJ2-7,-,TRBV6-6,11,TGTGCTACTTACTACCCGGGGTTGGAGTACTTC,CATYYPGLEYF
TRBJ2-2,TRBD2,TRBV7-9,16,TGTGCCAGCAGTCAACTAGTCGCGGGGGGGGCCGGGGAGCTGTTTTTT,CASSQLVAGGAGELFF
TRBJ1-3,-,TRBV10-1,10,TGCGCCAGCAGCCGAGTCACCATATATTTT,CASSRVTIYF
TRBJ1-1,TRBD1,TRBV30,12,TGTGCCTGGGGGACGACAGGGCCTGAAGCTTTCTTT,CAWGTTGPEAFF
TRBJ2-3,-,TRBV7-9,12,TGTGCCAGCAGCCGGAGCACAGATACGCAGTATTTT,CASSRSTDTQYF
TRBJ1-2,-,TRBV25-1,13,TGTGCCAGCAGTCTGTCCAGGGGTTATGGCTACACCTTC,CASSLSRGYGYTF
TRBJ1-6,TRBD1,TRBV30,15,TGTGCCCGGAACGAACGGGACAGGGGGAATTCACCCCTCCACTTT,CARNERDRGNSPLHF
TRBJ2-7,TRBD2,TRBV30,14,TGTGCCTGGGGCCGTTTACTAGCGACCAACGAGCAGTACTTC,CAWGRLLATNEQYF
TRBJ2-1,TRBD2,TRBV5-4,15,TGTGCCAGCAGCTTGGGGGGGGGCTCCTACAATGAGCAGTTCTTC,CASSLGGGSYNEQFF
TRBJ1-1,-,TRBV27,15,TGTGCCAGCAGTCCCGTAGACATATCCAACACTGAAGCTTTCTTT,CASSPVDISNTEAFF
TRBJ2-1,TRBD2,TRBV11-3,15,TGTGCCAGCAGCCCCACTTGGACTAGCTGGAATGAGCAGTTCTTC,CASSPTWTSWNEQFF
TRBJ2-3,-,TRBV5-1,13,TGCGCCAGCAGCTACGGTAGCACAGATACGCAGTATTTT,CASSYGSTDTQYF
TRBJ1-5,-,TRBV2,14,TGTGCCAGCAGTGAGCAGGGCCCCGGACAGCCCCAGCATTTT,CASSEQGPGQPQHF
TRBJ1-1,-,TRBV7-9,13,TGTGCCAGCAGCGAAAGACAGGAACTTGAAGCTTTCTTT,CASSERQELEAFF
TRBJ1-5,TRBD1,TRBV7-2,15,TGTGCCAGCAGCTTAGCGCCAGGGGGAAATCAGCCCCAGCATTTT,CASSLAPGGNQPQHF
TRBJ2-3,-,TRBV18,16,TGTGCCAGCTCACCGGTGAAAGGGGTACTGGCAGATACGCAGTATTTT,CASSPVKGVLADTQYF
TRBJ2-2,TRBD1,TRBV28,18,TGTGCCAGCAGTTTAGACAAAGCGGGACAGGGATTCACCGGGGAGCTGTTTTTT,CASSLDKAGQGFTGELFF
TRBJ1-2,-,TRBV20-1,9,TGCAGTGCTAGCAGTCCGCACACCTTC,CSASSPHTF
TRBJ1-5,TRBD1,TRBV30,17,TGTGCCTGGGCCCCGGGACAGGGGGTTCGAGGCAATCAGCCCCAGCATTTT,CAWAPGQGVRGNQPQHF
TRBJ1-5,TRBD1,TRBV12-5,20,TGTGCTAGTGGTTTGTGTTTGACAGGGCGCCAGCCTTATAGCAATCAGCCCCAGCATTTT,CASGLCLTGRQPYSNQPQHF
TRBJ2-7,TRBD1,TRBV10-3,13,TGTGCCATCAGTACAGGGGGTCCTCGCGAGCAGTACTTC,CAISTGGPREQYF
TRBJ1-2,TRBD1,TRBV6-4,13,TGTGCCAGCCCTCCGGACAGGAACTATGGCTACACCTTC,CASPPDRNYGYTF
TRBJ2-7,-,TRBV19,15,TGTGCGCACCACCAGGGGCCTCAAAGCTCCTACGAGCAGTACTTC,CAHHQGPQSSYEQYF
TRBJ2-5,TRBD2,TRBV5-8,16,TGTGCCAGCAGCCGGTGGGGCGGGGGGCTCCAAGAGACCCAGTACTTC,CASSRWGGGLQETQYF
TRBJ1-2,-,TRBV4-1,15,TGCGCCAGCAGCCAAGGAACAGGCGGCAGCTATGGCTACACCTTC,CASSQGTGGSYGYTF
TRBJ2-2,-,TRBV19,20,TGTGCCAGTAGTGGGGAAACAGGGACTACCTTTACCAAGAACACCGGGGAGCTGTTTTTT,CASSGETGTTFTKNTGELFF
TRBJ2-6,-,TRBV5-4,17,TGTGCCAGCAGCAAATCTACAGTTAACTCTGGGGCCAACGTCCTGACTTTC,CASSKSTVNSGANVLTF
TRBJ2-1,TRBD2,TRBV18,15,TGTGCCAGCTCACCACCGTTACTAGCGGGTAATGAGCAGTTCTTC,CASSPPLLAGNEQFF
TRBJ1-2,-,TRBV2,12,TGTGCCAGCACGGCAGGTCCCTATGGCTACACCTTC,CASTAGPYGYTF
TRBJ2-2,TRBD1,TRBV2,13,TGTGCCAGGGACAGGTTGAGCCCCGGGGAGCTGTTTTTT,CARDRLSPGELFF
TRBJ1-1,-,TRBV5-4,12,TGTGCCAGTCATAAAGGGGAGGCTGAAGCTTTCTTT,CASHKGEAEAFF
TRBJ2-7,TRBD2,TRBV28,19,TGTGCCAGCAGTTTATCCCCCATTCGGACTAGCGGGGGGTTTCGCGAGCAGTACTTC,CASSLSPIRTSGGFREQYF
TRBJ2-2,TRBD2,TRBV5-4,14,TGTGCCAGCAGCCCGGGACTAGCTACCGGGGAGCTGTTTTTT,CASSPGLATGELFF
TRBJ1-1,-,TRBV30,14,TGTGCCTGGAGTGTAGGGGGTGTGAACACTGAAGCTTTCTTT,CAWSVGGVNTEAFF
TRBJ1-1,-,TRBV12-2,15,TGTGCAAGTCGCTTAGCCCCCCAGGGATGGACTGAAGCTTTCTTT,CASRLAPQGWTEAFF
TRBJ2-5,-,TRBV7-9,15,TGTGCCAGCAGCTTACCGGAACAGAACCAAGAGACCCAGTACTTC,CASSLPEQNQETQYF
TRBJ1-4,-,TRBV30,15,TGTGCCTGGAGTGTACTGGCGGGGGGGAATGAAAAACTGTTTTTT,CAWSVLAGGNEKLFF
TRBJ1-2,-,TRBV6-1,15,TGTGCCAGCAGTGATCCCTCGAGGACAGCTTATGGCTACACCTTC,CASSDPSRTAYGYTF
TRBJ2-1,TRBD1,TRBV19,14,TGTGCCAGTACCTCCAGGGGGCCCAACAATGAGCAGTTCTTC,CASTSRGPNNEQFF
TRBJ2-3,TRBD1,TRBV13,17,TGTGCCAGCAGCATTTACCCGGGACAGGTTTTCACAGATACGCAGTATTTT,CASSIYPGQVFTDTQYF
TRBJ1-6,TRBD1,TRBV27,13,TGTGCCAGCAGGGGACAGTATAATTCACCCCTCCACTTT,CASRGQYNSPLHF
TRBJ2-7,-,TRBV7-3,13,TGTGCCAGCAGCTCCGGCCTGGGGCGGGAGCAGTACTTC,CASSSGLGREQYF
TRBJ2-3,-,TRBV5-8,17,TGTGCCAGCAGCTTGGCCGCAAGCAGGGGAAGCACAGATACGCAGTATTTT,CASSLAASRGSTDTQYF
TRBJ2-1,TRBD2,TRBV7-2,15,TGTGCCAGCAGCCACGCCCTAGCGGGGCGGAATGAGCAGTTCTTC,CASSHALAGRNEQFF
TRBJ2-1,-,TRBV9,13,TGTGCCAGCACCCCCGTAGATAACGGTGAGCAGTTCTTC,CASTPVDNGEQFF
TRBJ2-3,TRBD2,TRBV5-1,16,TGCGCCAGCAGCTTCTTAGCGGGGGGGAGCACAGATACGCAGTATTTT,CASSFLAGGSTDTQYF
TRBJ1-3,-,TRBV30,15,TGTGCCTGGAAAAGGCCGCAGGCCTTCGGAAACACCATATATTTT,CAWKRPQAFGNTIYF
TRBJ2-5,-,TRBV7-6,14,TGTGCCAGCAGCAACCGGGACACGCGAGAGACCCAGTACTTC,CASSNRDTRETQYF
TRBJ2-7,TRBD1,TRBV28,14,TGTGCCAGCAGTACATGGGACAGGGCCTACGAGCAGTACTTC,CASSTWDRAYEQYF
TRBJ2-7,-,TRBV6-5,13,TGTGCCAGCAGTTACTCGCACGGCTACGAGCAGTACTTC,CASSYSHGYEQYF
TRBJ1-1,-,TRBV29-1,11,TGCAGCGTTCTGACTGGGACTGAAGCTTTCTTT,CSVLTGTEAFF
TRBJ1-1,-,TRBV5-4,11,TGTGCCAGCAGCTTGGAGAGTGAAGCTTTCTTT,CASSLESEAFF
TRBJ1-2,TRBD1,TRBV7-3,14,TGTGCCAGCAGCCCCGGACAGGGTGCCTATGGCTACACCTTC,CASSPGQGAYGYTF